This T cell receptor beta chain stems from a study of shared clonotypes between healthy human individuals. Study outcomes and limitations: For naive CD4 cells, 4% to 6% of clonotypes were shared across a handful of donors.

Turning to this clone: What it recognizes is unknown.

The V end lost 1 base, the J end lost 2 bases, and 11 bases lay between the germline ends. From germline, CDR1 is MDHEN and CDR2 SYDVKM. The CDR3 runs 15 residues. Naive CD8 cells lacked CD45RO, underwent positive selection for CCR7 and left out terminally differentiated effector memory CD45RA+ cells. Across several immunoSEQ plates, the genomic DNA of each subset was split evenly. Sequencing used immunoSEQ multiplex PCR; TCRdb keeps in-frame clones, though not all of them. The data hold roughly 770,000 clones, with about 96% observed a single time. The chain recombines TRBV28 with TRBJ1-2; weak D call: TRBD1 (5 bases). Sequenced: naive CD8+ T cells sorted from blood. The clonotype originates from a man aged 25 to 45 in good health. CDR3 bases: TGTGCCAGCAGTTTATTGGGGGTTGCGAACTATGGCTACACCTTC. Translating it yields CASSLLGVANYGYTF.